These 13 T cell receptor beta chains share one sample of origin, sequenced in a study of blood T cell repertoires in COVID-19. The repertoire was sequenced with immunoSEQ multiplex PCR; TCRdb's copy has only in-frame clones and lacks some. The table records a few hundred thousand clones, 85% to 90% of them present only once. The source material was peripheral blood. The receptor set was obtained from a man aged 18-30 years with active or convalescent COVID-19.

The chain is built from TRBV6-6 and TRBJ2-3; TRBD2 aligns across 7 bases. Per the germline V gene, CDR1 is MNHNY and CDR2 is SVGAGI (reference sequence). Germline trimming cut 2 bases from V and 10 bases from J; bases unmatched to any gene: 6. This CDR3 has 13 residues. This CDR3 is CASSYAREGAQYF. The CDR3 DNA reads TGTGCCAGCAGTTACGCTAGGGAGGGAGCGCAGTATTTT.

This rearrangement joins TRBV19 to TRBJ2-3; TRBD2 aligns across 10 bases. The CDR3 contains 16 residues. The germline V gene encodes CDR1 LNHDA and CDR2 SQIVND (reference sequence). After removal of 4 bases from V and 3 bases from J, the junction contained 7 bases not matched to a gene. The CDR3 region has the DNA TGTGCCAGTAGTAACCTAGCGGGAGATGGGACAGATACGCAGTATTTT. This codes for CASSNLAGDGTDTQYF.

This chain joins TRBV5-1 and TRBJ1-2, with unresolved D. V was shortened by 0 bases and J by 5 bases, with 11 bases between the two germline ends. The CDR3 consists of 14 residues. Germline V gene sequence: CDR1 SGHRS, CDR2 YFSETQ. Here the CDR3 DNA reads TGCGCCAGCAGCTTGGATCGGTCCAAATATGGCTACACCTTC. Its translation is CASSLDRSKYGYTF.

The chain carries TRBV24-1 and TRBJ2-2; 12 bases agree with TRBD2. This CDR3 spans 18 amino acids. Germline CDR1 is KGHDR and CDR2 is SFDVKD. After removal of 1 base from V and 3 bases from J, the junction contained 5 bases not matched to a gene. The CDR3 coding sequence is TGTGCCACCAGTGATTTCGCGGGACTAGCGGGTGACACCGGGGAGCTGTTTTTT. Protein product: CATSDFAGLAGDTGELFF.

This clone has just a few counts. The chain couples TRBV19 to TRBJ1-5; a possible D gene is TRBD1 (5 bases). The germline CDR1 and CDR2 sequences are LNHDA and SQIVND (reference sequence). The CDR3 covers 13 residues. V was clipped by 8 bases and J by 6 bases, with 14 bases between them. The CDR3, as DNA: TGTGCCAGTGGGTTAGACAGTAGTCAGCCCCAGCATTTT. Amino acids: CASGLDSSQPQHF.

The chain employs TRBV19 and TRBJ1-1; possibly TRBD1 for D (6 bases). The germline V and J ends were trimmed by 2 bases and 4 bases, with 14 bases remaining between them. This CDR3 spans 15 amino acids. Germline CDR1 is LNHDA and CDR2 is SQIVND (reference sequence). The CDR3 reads CASSIFLVGATEAFF. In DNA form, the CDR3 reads TGTGCCAGTAGTATATTCTTAGTGGGGGCCACTGAAGCTTTCTTT.

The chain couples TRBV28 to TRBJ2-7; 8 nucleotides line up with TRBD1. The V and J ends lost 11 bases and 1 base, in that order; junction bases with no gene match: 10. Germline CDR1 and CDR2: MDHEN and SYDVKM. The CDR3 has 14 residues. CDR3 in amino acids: CASFGTGGSYEQYF. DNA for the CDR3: TGTGCCTCCTTTGGGACAGGTGGTTCCTACGAGCAGTACTTC.

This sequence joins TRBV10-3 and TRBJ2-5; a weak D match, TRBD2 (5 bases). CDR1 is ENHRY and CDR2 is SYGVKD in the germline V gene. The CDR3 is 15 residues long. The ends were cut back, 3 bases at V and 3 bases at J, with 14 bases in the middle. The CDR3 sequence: CAISENSRGKETQYF. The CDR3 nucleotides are TGTGCCATCAGTGAAAATTCCCGGGGAAAAGAGACCCAGTACTTC.

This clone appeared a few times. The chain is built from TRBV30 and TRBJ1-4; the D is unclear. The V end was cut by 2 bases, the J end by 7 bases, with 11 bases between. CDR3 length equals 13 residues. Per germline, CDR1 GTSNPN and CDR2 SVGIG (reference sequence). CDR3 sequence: CAWSPPSVEKLFF. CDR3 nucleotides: TGTGCCTGGAGTCCACCCTCAGTTGAAAAACTGTTTTTT.

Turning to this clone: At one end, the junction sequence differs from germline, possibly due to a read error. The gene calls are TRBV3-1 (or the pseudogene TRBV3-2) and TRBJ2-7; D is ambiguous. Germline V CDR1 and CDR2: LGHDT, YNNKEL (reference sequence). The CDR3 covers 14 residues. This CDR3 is CASSQDDFSGGYRF. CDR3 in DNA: TGTGCCAGCAGCCAAGATGACTTCTCCGGCGGTTATAGGTTC.

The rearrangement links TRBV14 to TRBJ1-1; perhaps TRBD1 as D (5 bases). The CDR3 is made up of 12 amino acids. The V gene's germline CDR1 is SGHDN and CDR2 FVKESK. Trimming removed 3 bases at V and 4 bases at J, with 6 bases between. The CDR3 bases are TGTGCCAGCAGCCAGGGGGGCACTGAAGCTTTCTTT. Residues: CASSQGGTEAFF.

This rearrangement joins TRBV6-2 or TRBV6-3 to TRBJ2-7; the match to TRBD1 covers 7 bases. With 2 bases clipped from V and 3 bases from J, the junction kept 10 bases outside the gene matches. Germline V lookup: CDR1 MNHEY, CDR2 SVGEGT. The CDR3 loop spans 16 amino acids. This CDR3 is CASSYGTWTGNYEQYF. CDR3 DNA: TGTGCCAGCAGTTACGGTACCTGGACAGGAAACTACGAGCAGTACTTC.

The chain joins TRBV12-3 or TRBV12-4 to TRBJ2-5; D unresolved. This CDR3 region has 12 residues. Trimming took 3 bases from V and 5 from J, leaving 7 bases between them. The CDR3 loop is CASSFFRETQYF. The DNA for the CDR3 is TGTGCCAGCAGTTTTTTCCGGGAGACCCAGTACTTC.